The rows below give T cell receptor beta chains drawn from one sample of a study of cytomegalovirus exposure and HLA in healthy donors. Profiling relied on immunoSEQ multiplex PCR, and the TCRdb table lists in-frame clones only, not all of them. The top ten clones hold approximately 1.5% of a sample with 220,000 or so clones, 65% to 85% of them seen once. The sequencing sample was made of PBMCs. The receptors originated from a man aged 45 to 65 in good health and CMV-seronegative. Each CDR3 is given with its conserved first and last residue. D genes are given only for firm matches. Only part of the rows carry a size: once, few, many, or a class if the clone is expanded.

D gene: NA
CDR3 length: 14
V gene: TRBV5-4
J gene: TRBJ2-5
clone size: NA
CDR3 DNA: TGTGCCAGCAGCTCGGTAGTGAAGGAGGAGACCCAGTACTTC
CDR3 protein: CASSSVVKEETQYF

D gene: NA
CDR3 length: 14
V gene: TRBV7-3
J gene: TRBJ1-2
clone size: NA
CDR3 DNA: TGTGCCAGCAGCTCTGAACAGGCTGTCAATGGCTACACCTTC
CDR3 protein: CASSSEQAVNGYTF

D gene: NA
CDR3 length: 15
V gene: TRBV11-2
J gene: TRBJ2-7
clone size: few
CDR3 DNA: TGTGCCAGCAGCTTAGTGGGGCGCCCCTCCTACGAGCAGTACTTC
CDR3 protein: CASSLVGRPSYEQYF

D gene: TRBD1
CDR3 length: 15
V gene: TRBV2
J gene: TRBJ1-1
clone size: NA
CDR3 DNA: TGTGCCAGCAGTGAAGGGGCAGGGGGGAACACTGAAGCTTTCTTT
CDR3 protein: CASSEGAGGNTEAFF

D gene: NA
CDR3 length: 14
V gene: TRBV30
J gene: TRBJ1-5
clone size: NA
CDR3 DNA: TGTGCCTGGACTGGAGGGAGTAGCAATCAGCCCCAGCATTTT
CDR3 protein: CAWTGGSSNQPQHF

D gene: NA
CDR3 length: 15
V gene: TRBV30
J gene: TRBJ1-5
clone size: NA
CDR3 DNA: TGTGCCTGGAGTTCCTATACAGGGTTCAATCAGCCCCAGCATTTT
CDR3 protein: CAWSSYTGFNQPQHF

D gene: NA
CDR3 length: 13
V gene: TRBV4-2
J gene: TRBJ2-7
clone size: few
CDR3 DNA: TGTGCCAGCAGCCCGACAGCCTCCTACGAGCAGTACTTC
CDR3 protein: CASSPTASYEQYF

D gene: TRBD1
CDR3 length: 16
V gene: TRBV7-2
J gene: TRBJ2-1
clone size: NA
CDR3 DNA: TGTGCCAGCAGCTTACATGGGACAGGGTTAGGCAATGAGCAGTTCTTC
CDR3 protein: CASSLHGTGLGNEQFF

D gene: TRBD2
CDR3 length: 15
V gene: TRBV27
J gene: TRBJ2-2
clone size: NA
CDR3 DNA: TGTGCCAGCACTACCCGGGAGGCCCAAGGGAGGGAGCTGTTTTTT
CDR3 protein: CASTTREAQGRELFF

D gene: NA
CDR3 length: 14
V gene: TRBV5-4
J gene: TRBJ2-5
clone size: NA
CDR3 DNA: TGTGCCAGCAGCTTGGTTGGAGGGGAAGAGACCCAGTACTTC
CDR3 protein: CASSLVGGEETQYF

D gene: NA
CDR3 length: 19
V gene: TRBV28
J gene: TRBJ1-1
clone size: few
CDR3 DNA: TGTGCCAGCAGTACTCCGGGACAAACCCTTCTGTTCTCGGGCACTGAAGCTTTCTTT
CDR3 protein: CASSTPGQTLLFSGTEAFF

D gene: TRBD2
CDR3 length: 15
V gene: TRBV7-9
J gene: TRBJ2-7
clone size: NA
CDR3 DNA: TGTGCCAGCAGCTTATTTAGCGGGGGAACCTACGAGCAGTACTTC
CDR3 protein: CASSLFSGGTYEQYF

D gene: TRBD2
CDR3 length: 14
V gene: TRBV5-1
J gene: TRBJ2-1
clone size: NA
CDR3 DNA: TGCGCCAGCAGAGGACTAGCCATCAACAATGAGCAGTTCTTC
CDR3 protein: CASRGLAINNEQFF

D gene: NA
CDR3 length: 16
V gene: TRBV28
J gene: TRBJ2-7
clone size: NA
CDR3 DNA: TGTGCCAGCAGTTTATGGGGGGACAACCGGGCCTACGAGCAGTACTTC
CDR3 protein: CASSLWGDNRAYEQYF

D gene: NA
CDR3 length: 12
V gene: TRBV2
J gene: TRBJ2-7
clone size: NA
CDR3 DNA: TGCGCCACCGGTGAGGGGGGTTACGAGCAGTACTTC
CDR3 protein: CATGEGGYEQYF

D gene: NA
CDR3 length: 16
V gene: TRBV7-3
J gene: TRBJ2-3
clone size: NA
CDR3 DNA: TGTGCCAGCAGCTTACGCCAAAGCGGGAGCACAGATACGCAGTATTTT
CDR3 protein: CASSLRQSGSTDTQYF

D gene: TRBD2
CDR3 length: 15
V gene: TRBV6-6
J gene: TRBJ2-7
clone size: NA
CDR3 DNA: TGTGCCAGCAGTTCCCCGAGGAGCGGGATTTACGAGCAGTACTTC
CDR3 protein: CASSSPRSGIYEQYF

D gene: TRBD1
CDR3 length: 14
V gene: TRBV18
J gene: TRBJ2-7
clone size: NA
CDR3 DNA: TGTGCCAGCTCCCTACAGGGGGCCGGCGACGAGCAGTACTTC
CDR3 protein: CASSLQGAGDEQYF

D gene: TRBD1
CDR3 length: 15
V gene: TRBV28
J gene: TRBJ2-7
clone size: NA
CDR3 DNA: TGTGCCAGCAGTTTCCCGGGACAGGCCTTCTACGAGCAGTACTTC
CDR3 protein: CASSFPGQAFYEQYF

D gene: TRBD2
CDR3 length: 16
V gene: TRBV5-5
J gene: TRBJ2-1
clone size: NA
CDR3 DNA: TGTGCCAGCAGCTGGGCGACTAGCGTTGCAAACAATGAGCAGTTCTTC
CDR3 protein: CASSWATSVANNEQFF

D gene: NA
CDR3 length: 14
V gene: TRBV6-6
J gene: TRBJ1-4
clone size: few
CDR3 DNA: TGTGCCAGCAGTTACGGGCAGGGGCGGGAAAAACTGTTTTTT
CDR3 protein: CASSYGQGREKLFF

D gene: TRBD2
CDR3 length: 16
V gene: TRBV18
J gene: TRBJ2-1
clone size: NA
CDR3 DNA: TGTGCCAGCTCACCACCCTCACTAGCGGGGAACAATGAGCAGTTCTTC
CDR3 protein: CASSPPSLAGNNEQFF

D gene: NA
CDR3 length: 15
V gene: TRBV28
J gene: TRBJ1-4
clone size: NA
CDR3 DNA: TGTGCCAGCAGCCCCTTATCCGCAACTAATGAAAAACTGTTTTTT
CDR3 protein: CASSPLSATNEKLFF

D gene: NA
CDR3 length: 13
V gene: TRBV27
J gene: TRBJ2-1
clone size: NA
CDR3 DNA: TGTGCCAGCAGTTTACGGCTAGCCAATGAGCAGTTCTTC
CDR3 protein: CASSLRLANEQFF